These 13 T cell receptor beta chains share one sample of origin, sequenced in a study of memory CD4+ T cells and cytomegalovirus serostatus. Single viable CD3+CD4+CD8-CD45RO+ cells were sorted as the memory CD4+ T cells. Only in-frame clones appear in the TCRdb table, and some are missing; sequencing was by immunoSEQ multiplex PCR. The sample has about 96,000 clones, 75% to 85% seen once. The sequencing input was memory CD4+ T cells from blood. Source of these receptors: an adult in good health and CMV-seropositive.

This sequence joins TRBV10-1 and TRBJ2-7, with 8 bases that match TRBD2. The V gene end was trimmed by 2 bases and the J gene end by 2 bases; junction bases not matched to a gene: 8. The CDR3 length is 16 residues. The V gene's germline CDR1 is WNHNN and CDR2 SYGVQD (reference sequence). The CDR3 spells CASSEGGSGNTYEQYF. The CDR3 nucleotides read TGCGCCAGCAGTGAGGGGGGTAGCGGGAACACCTACGAGCAGTACTTC.

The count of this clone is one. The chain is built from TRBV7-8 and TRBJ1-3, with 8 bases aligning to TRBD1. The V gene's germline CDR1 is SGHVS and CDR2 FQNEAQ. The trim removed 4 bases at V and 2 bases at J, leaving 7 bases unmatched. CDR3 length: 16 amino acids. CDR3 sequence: CASSSRTGYTGNTIYF. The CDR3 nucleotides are TGTGCCAGCAGCTCCCGGACAGGGTATACTGGAAACACCATATATTTT.

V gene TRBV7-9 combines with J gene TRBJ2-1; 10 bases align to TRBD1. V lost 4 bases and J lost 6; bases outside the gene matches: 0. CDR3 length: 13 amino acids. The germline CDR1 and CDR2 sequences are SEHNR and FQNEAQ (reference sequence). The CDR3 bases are TGTGCCAGCAGCTGGGACAGGGGCAATGAGCAGTTCTTC. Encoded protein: CASSWDRGNEQFF.

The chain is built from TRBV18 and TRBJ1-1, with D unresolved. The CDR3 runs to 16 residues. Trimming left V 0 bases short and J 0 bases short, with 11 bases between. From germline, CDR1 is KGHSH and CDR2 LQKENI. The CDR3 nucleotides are TGTGCCAGCTCACCACCTTCAGCCGTACTGAACACTGAAGCTTTCTTT. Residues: CASSPPSAVLNTEAFF.

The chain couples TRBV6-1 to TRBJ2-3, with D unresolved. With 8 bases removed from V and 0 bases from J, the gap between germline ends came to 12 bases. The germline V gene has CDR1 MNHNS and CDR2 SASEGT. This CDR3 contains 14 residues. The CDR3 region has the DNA TGTGCCAGCTCCCTAGGCCATAGCACAGATACGCAGTATTTT. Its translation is CASSLGHSTDTQYF.

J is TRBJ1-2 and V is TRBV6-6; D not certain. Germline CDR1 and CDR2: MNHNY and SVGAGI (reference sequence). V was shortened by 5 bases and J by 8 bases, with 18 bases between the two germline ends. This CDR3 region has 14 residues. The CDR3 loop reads CASSKAGLEEGYTF. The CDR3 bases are TGTGCCAGCAGTAAGGCTGGCTTGGAGGAGGGCTACACCTTC.

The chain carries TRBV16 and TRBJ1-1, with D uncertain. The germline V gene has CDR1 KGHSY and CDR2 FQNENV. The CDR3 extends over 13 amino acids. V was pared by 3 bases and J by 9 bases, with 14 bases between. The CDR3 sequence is CASSQSGINKAFF. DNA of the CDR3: TGTGCCAGCAGCCAGTCGGGGATTAACAAAGCTTTCTTT.

The CDR3 DNA is TGTGCCAGCAGCCAATCGGGTCGGACAGGGCAAACCGGGGAGCTGTTTTTT. Encoded protein: CASSQSGRTGQTGELFF. The rearrangement links TRBV4-2 to TRBJ2-2, with 8 bases that match TRBD1. This CDR3 has 17 amino acids. Losses at the gene ends were 2 bases for V and 5 bases for J; bases not matched to a gene: 10. CDR1 is LGHNA, CDR2 YNFKEQ, per germline.

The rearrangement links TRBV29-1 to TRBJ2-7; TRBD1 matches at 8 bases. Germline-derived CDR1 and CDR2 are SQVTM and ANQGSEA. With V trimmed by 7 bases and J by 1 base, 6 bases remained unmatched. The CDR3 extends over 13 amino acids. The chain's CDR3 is CSGMRTGSYEQYF. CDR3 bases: TGCAGCGGGATGAGGACAGGGTCCTACGAGCAGTACTTC.

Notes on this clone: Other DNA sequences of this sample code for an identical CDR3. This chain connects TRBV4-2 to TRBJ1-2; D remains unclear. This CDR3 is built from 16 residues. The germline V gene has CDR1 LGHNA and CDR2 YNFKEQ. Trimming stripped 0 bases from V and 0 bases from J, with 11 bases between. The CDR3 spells CASSQEAQNTNYGYTF. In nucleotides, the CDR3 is TGTGCCAGCAGCCAAGAGGCACAAAATACTAACTATGGCTACACCTTC.

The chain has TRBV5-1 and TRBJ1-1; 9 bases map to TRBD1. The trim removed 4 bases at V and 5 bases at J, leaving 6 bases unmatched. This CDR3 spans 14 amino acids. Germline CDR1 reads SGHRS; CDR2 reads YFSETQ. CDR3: CASSGSDRGTEAFF. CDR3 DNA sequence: TGCGCCAGCAGCGGCTCGGACAGGGGTACTGAAGCTTTCTTT.

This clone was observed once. The CDR3 sequence: CASSLLGGGNTGELFF. Written as DNA, the CDR3 is TGTGCCAGCAGCTTGCTAGGGGGCGGGAACACCGGGGAGCTGTTTTTT. The chain couples TRBV5-6 to TRBJ2-2; 7 positions match TRBD1. V was pared by 1 base and J by 1 base, with 4 bases of the junction left unmatched. CDR3 length: 16 amino acids. The germline V gene encodes CDR1 SGHDT and CDR2 YYEEEE.

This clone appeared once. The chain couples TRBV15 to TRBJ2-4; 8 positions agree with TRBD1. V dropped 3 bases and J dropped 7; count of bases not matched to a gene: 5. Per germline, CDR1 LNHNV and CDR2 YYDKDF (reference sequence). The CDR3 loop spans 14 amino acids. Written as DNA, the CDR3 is TGTGCCACCAGCAGGACAGGGGTCGAGAACATTCAGTACTTC. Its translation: CATSRTGVENIQYF.